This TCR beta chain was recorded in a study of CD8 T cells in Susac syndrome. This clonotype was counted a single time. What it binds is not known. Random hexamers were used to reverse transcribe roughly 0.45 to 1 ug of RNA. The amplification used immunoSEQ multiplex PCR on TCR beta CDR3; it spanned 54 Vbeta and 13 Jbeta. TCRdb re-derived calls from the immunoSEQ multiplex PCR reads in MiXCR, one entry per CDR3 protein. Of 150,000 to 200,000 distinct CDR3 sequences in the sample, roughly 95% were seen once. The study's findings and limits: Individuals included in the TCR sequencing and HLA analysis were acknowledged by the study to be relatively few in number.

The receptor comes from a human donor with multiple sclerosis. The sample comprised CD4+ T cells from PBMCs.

Here the CDR3 reads CASSPSVDQPQHF. CDR3 nucleotide sequence: TGTGCCAGCTCACCGTCAGTGGATCAGCCCCAGCATTTT. The chain carries TRBV18 and TRBJ1-5, with D hard to call. CDR3 length: 13 amino acids. The V end was cut by 3 bases, the J end by 5 bases, with 8 bases between. Germline V lookup: CDR1 KGHSH, CDR2 LQKENI.